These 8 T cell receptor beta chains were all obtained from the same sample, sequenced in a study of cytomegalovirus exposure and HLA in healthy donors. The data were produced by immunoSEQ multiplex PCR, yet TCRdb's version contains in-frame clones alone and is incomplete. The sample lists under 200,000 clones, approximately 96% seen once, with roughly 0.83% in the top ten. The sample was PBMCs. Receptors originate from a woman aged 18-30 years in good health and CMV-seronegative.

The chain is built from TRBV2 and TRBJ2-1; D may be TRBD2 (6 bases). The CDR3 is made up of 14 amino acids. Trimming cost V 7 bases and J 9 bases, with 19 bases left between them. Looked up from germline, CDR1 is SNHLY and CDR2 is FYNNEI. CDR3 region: CASNVGGVPPEQFF. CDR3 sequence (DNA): TGTGCCAGCAACGTCGGGGGAGTCCCCCCTGAGCAGTTCTTC.

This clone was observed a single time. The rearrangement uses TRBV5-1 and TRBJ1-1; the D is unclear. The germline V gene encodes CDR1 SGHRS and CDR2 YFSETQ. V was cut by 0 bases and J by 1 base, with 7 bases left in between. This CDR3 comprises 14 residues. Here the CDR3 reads CASSLVAWNTEAFF. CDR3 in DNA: TGCGCCAGCAGCTTGGTAGCGTGGAACACTGAAGCTTTCTTT.

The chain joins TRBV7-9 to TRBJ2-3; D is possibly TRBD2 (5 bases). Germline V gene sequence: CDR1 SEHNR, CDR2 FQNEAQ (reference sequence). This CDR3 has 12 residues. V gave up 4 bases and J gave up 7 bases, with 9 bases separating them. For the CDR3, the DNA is TGTGCCAGCAGCTCGGGGATGCATACGCAGTATTTT. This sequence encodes CASSSGMHTQYF.

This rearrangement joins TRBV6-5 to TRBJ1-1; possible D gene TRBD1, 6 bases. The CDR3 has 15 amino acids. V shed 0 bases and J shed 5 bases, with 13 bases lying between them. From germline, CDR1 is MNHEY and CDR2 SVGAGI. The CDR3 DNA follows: TGTGCCAGCAGTTACTCCCCGCAGGGGTGGACTGAAGCTTTCTTT. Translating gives CASSYSPQGWTEAFF.

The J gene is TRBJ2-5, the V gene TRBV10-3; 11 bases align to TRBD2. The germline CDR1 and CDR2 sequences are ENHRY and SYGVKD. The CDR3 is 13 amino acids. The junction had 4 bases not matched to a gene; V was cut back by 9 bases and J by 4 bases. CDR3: CAISSGGSETQYF. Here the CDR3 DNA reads TGTGCCATTTCTAGCGGGGGGTCAGAGACCCAGTACTTC.

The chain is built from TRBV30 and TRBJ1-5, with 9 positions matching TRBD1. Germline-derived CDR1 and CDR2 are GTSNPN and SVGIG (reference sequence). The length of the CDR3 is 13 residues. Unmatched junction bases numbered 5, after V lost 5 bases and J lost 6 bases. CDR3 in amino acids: CAWDRGFGQPQHF. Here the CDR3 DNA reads TGTGCCTGGGACAGGGGGTTTGGTCAGCCCCAGCATTTT.

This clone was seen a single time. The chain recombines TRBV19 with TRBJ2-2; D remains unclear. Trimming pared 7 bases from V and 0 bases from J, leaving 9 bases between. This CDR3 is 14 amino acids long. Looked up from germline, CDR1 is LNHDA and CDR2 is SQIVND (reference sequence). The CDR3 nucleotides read TGTGCCAGTACGCTGGCAGCGAACACCGGGGAGCTGTTTTTT. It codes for CASTLAANTGELFF.

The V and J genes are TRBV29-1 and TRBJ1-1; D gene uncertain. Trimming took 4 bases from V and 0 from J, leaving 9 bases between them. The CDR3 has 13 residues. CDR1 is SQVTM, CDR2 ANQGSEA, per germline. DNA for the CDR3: TGCAGCGTTGTGCGGCAGCTGAACACTGAAGCTTTCTTT. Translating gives CSVVRQLNTEAFF.